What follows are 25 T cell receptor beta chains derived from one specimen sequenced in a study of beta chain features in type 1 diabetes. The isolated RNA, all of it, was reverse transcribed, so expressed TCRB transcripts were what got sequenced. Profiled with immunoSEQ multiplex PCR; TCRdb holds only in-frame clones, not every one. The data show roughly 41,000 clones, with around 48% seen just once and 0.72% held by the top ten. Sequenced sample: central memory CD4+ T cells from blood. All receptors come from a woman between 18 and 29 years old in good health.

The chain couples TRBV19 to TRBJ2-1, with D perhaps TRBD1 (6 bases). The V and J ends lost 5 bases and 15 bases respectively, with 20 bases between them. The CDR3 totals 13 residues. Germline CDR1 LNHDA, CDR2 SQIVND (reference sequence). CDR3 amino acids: CASSLQTTGVLFF. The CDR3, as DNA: TGTGCCAGTAGTCTCCAGACGACAGGTGTTCTGTTCTTC.

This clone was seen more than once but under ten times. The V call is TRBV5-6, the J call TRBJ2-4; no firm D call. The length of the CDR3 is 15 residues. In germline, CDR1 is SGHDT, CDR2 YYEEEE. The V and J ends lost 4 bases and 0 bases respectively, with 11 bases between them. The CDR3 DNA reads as TGTGCCAGCAGCCCCTGGGCCTTAGCCAAAAACATTCAGTACTTC. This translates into CASSPWALAKNIQYF.

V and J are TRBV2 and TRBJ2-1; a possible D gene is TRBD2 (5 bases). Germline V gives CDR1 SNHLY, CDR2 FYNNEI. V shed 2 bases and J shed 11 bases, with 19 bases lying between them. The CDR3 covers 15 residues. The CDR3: CASSESNLGGSQQFF. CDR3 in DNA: TGTGCCAGCAGTGAAAGTAACTTGGGCGGGTCTCAGCAGTTCTTC.

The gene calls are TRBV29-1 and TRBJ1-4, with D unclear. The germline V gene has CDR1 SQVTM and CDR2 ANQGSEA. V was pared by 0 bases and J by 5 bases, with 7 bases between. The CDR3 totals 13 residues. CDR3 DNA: TGCAGCGTTGAAGATCCGGGGAATGAAAAACTGTTTTTT. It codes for CSVEDPGNEKLFF.

The CDR3 coding sequence is TGCAGCGTTGGAGGTGCGGGAGCTGGGAGCAATCAGCCCCAGCATTTT. Amino acid sequence: CSVGGAGAGSNQPQHF. The gene calls are TRBV29-1 and TRBJ1-5; no reliable D call. In germline, CDR1 is SQVTM, CDR2 ANQGSEA. Deletions cut 4 bases from V and 1 base from J, with 17 bases between. The length of the CDR3 is 16 residues.

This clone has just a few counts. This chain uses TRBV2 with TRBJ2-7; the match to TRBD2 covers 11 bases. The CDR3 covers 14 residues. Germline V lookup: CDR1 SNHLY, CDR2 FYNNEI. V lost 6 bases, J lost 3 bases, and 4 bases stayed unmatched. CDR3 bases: TGTGCCAGCAGGACTAGCGGGGAGATCTACGAGCAGTACTTC. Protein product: CASRTSGEIYEQYF. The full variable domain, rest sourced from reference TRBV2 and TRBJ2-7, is EPEVTQTPSHQVTQMGQEVILRCVPISNHLYFYWYRQILGQKVEFLVSFYNNEISEKSEIFDDQFSVERPDGSNFTLKIRSTKLEDSAMYFCASRTSGEIYEQYFGPGTRLTVT.

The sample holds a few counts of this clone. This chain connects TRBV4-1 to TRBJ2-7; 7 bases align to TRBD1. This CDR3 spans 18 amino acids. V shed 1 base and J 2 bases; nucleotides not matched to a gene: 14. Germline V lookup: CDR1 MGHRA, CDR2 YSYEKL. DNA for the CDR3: TGCGCCAGCAGCCAAGTTCTGATTAATCGGGACAGTACCTACGAGCAGTACTTC. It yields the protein CASSQVLINRDSTYEQYF.

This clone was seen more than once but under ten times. The CDR3 is CASRNPGAFF. CDR3 nucleotides: TGTGCCAGCAGGAACCCCGGAGCTTTCTTT. This chain connects TRBV21-1 to TRBJ1-1. TRBV21-1 is a known pseudogene. This CDR3 is built from 10 residues.

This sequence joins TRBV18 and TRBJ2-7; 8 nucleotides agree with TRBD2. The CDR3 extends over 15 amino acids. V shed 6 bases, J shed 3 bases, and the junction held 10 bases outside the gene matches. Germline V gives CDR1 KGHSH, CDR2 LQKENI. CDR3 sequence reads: CASSPRGGDYYEQYF. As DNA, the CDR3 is TGTGCCAGCTCTCCCCGGGGGGGAGATTACTACGAGCAGTACTTC.

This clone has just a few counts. The CDR3 region has the DNA TGTGCCAGCAGCGGGGGACTAGCGGGAGGCGAGACCCAGTACTTC. This encodes CASSGGLAGGETQYF. The chain joins TRBV5-4 to TRBJ2-5; 15 bases align to TRBD2. This CDR3 contains 15 residues. Germline CDR1 reads SGHNT; CDR2 reads YYREEE (reference sequence). Trimming removed 4 bases from V and 5 bases from J; junction bases left unmatched: 3.

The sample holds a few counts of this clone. The CDR3 region has the DNA TGTGCCAGCAGTTCCTTTGCAGGGGGCTCCCCGGGTGAAGCTTTCTTT. This encodes CASSSFAGGSPGEAFF. J is TRBJ1-1 and V is TRBV28, with 8 bases lining up with TRBD1. CDR3 length equals 16 residues. Germline V lookup: CDR1 MDHEN, CDR2 SYDVKM. V was pared by 4 bases and J by 7 bases, with 14 bases of the junction left unmatched.

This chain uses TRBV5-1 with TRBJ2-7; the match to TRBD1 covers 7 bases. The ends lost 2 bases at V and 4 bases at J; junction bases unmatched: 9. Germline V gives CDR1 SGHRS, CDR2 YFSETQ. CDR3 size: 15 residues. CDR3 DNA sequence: TGCGCCAGCAGCTTAACCGGGGACAGTGTGTACGAGCAGTACTTC. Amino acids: CASSLTGDSVYEQYF.

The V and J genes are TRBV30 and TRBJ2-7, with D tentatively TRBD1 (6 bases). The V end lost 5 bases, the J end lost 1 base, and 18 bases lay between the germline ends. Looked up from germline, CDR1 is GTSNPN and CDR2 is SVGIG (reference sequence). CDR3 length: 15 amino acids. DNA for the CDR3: TGTGCCTGGGGCCCGGGACAAAGAATATCCTACGAGCAGTACTTC. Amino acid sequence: CAWGPGQRISYEQYF.

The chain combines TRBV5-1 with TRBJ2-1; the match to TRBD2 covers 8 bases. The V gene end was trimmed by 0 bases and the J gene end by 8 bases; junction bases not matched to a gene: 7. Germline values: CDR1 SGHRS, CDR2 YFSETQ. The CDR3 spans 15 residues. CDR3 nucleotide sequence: TGCGCCAGCAGCTTGGCCAGCGGGGGCCGGGATGAGCAGTTCTTC. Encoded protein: CASSLASGGRDEQFF.

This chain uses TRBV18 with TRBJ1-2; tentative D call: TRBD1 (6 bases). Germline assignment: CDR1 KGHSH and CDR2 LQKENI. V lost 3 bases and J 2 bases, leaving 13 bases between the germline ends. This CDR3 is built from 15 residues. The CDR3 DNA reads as TGTGCCAGCTCACCTTCGACAGGACGGAACTATGGCTACACCTTC. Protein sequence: CASSPSTGRNYGYTF.

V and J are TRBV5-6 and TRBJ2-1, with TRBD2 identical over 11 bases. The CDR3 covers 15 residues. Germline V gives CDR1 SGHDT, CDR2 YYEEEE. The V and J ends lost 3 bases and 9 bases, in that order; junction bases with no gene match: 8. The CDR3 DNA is TGTGCCAGCAGCTCGCGACTAGCGGGAAATGGTGAGCAGTTCTTC. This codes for CASSSRLAGNGEQFF.

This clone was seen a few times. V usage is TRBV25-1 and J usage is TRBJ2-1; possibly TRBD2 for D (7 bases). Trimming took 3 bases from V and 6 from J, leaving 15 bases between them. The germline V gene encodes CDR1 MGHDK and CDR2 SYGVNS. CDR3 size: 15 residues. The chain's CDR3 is CASSEARGGFNEQFF. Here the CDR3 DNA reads TGTGCCAGCAGTGAGGCGAGGGGGGGTTTCAATGAGCAGTTCTTC.

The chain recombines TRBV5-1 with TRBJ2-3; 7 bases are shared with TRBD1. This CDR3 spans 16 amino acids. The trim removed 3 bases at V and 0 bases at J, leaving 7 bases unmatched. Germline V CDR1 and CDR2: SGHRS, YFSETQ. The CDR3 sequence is CASSWGNRGSTDTQYF. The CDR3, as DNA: TGCGCCAGCAGCTGGGGTAACAGGGGAAGCACAGATACGCAGTATTTT.

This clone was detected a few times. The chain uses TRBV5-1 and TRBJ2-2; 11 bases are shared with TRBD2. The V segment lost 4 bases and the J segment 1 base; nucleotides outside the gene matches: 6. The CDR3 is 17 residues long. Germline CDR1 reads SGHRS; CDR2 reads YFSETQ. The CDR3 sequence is CASSLRTSGGNTGELFF. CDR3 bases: TGCGCCAGCAGCCTCAGAACTAGCGGGGGGAACACCGGGGAGCTGTTTTTT.

Here the CDR3 DNA reads TGTGCCAGCAGTGAAGGTGGGCGGGAGTTAACAGATACGCAGTATTTT. Translated: CASSEGGRELTDTQYF. V gene TRBV25-1 combines with J gene TRBJ2-3, with 7 bases identical to TRBD2. CDR1 is MGHDK, CDR2 SYGVNS, per germline. The J segment lost 3 bases and the V segment lost 2 bases, leaving 8 bases of the junction unmatched. The CDR3 consists of 16 residues.

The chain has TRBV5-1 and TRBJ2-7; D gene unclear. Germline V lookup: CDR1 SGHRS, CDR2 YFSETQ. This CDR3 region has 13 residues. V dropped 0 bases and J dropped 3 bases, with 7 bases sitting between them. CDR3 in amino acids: CASSLGGVYEQYF. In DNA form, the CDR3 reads TGCGCCAGCAGCTTGGGAGGAGTCTACGAGCAGTACTTC.

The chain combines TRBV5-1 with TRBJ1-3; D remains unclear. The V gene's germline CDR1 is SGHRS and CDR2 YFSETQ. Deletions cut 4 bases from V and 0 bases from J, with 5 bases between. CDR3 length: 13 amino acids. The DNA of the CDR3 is TGCGCCAGCAGCACATTCTCTGGAAACACCATATATTTT. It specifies CASSTFSGNTIYF.

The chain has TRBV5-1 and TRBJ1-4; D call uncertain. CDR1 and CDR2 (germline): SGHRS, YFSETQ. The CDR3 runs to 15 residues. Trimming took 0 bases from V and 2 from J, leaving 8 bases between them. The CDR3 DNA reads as TGCGCCAGCAGCTTGGGTGGCGGGACTAATGAAAAACTGTTTTTT. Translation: CASSLGGGTNEKLFF.

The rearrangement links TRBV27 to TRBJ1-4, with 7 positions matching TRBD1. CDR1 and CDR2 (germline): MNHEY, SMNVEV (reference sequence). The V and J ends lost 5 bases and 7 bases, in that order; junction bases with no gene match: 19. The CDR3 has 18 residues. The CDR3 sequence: CASSRLTGESQGPEKLFF. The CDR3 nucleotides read TGTGCCAGCAGTCGACTTACAGGGGAGTCCCAAGGCCCTGAAAAACTGTTTTTT.

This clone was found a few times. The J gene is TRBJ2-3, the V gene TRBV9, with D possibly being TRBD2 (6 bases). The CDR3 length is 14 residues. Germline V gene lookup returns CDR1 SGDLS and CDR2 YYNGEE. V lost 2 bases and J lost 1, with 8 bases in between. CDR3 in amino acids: CASSVGSRTDTQYF. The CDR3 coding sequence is TGTGCCAGCAGCGTCGGGAGTCGCACAGATACGCAGTATTTT. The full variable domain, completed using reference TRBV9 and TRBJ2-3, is DSGVTQTPKHLITATGQRVTLRCSPRSGDLSVYWYQQSLDQGLQFLIQYYNGEERAKGNILERFSAQQFPDLHSELNLSSLELGDSALYFCASSVGSRTDTQYFGPGTRLTVL.